A selection of T cell receptor beta chains follows, all from one sample in a study of cytomegalovirus exposure and HLA in healthy donors. Some clones are missing from TCRdb's copy, which holds only in-frame ones; the method was immunoSEQ multiplex PCR. The repertoire table contains around 130,000 clones. The specimen sequenced was PBMCs. The receptors shown here come from a woman aged 60-70 years in good health and CMV-seronegative. The CDR3 runs from the conserved cysteine through the conserved F or W. A D gene is named only where the DNA matches it firmly.

D gene	V gene	J gene	CDR3 protein	CDR3 DNA
NA	TRBV4-2	TRBJ2-3	CASSPSGTDTQYF	TGTGCCAGCAGCCCCAGTGGCACAGATACGCAGTATTTT
NA	TRBV4-1	TRBJ2-5	CASSQDRGRTQETQYF	TGCGCCAGCAGCCAAGATAGGGGTAGGACCCAAGAGACCCAGTACTTC
NA	TRBV2	TRBJ2-3	CASSEKATDTQYF	TGTGCCAGCAGTGAAAAAGCTACAGATACGCAGTATTTT
NA	TRBV7-9	TRBJ1-1	CASSLAGRAMGTEAFF	TGTGCCAGCAGCTTAGCGGGCAGGGCCATGGGCACTGAAGCTTTCTTT
NA	TRBV30	TRBJ1-6	CALRPLGTQPSPLHF	TGTGCCCTAAGACCCCTTGGGACACAGCCTTCACCCCTCCACTTT
NA	TRBV15	TRBJ2-7	CATSRVGARSYEQYF	TGTGCCACCAGCAGAGTGGGGGCTCGGTCCTACGAGCAGTACTTC
NA	TRBV28	TRBJ2-2	CASSRSYQGTGELFF	TGTGCCAGCAGTCGAAGTTACCAGGGGACCGGGGAGCTGTTTTTT
NA	TRBV28	TRBJ1-2	CASSPPGKDGYTF	TGTGCCAGCAGTCCTCCAGGGAAAGATGGCTACACCTTC
TRBD1	TRBV6-5	TRBJ1-3	CASSPDRAGNTIYF	TGTGCCAGCAGTCCGGACAGGGCTGGAAACACCATATATTTT
TRBD2	TRBV2	TRBJ2-5	CASRGTSAETQYF	TGTGCCAGCAGGGGGACTAGCGCGGAGACCCAGTACTTC
NA	TRBV10-2	TRBJ2-1	CASSESLGLGNEQFF	TGCGCCAGCAGTGAGTCGTTGGGACTTGGCAATGAGCAGTTCTTC
TRBD1	TRBV5-1	TRBJ2-1	CASKMGTDSSYNEQFF	TGCGCCAGCAAAATGGGGACAGATAGCTCCTACAATGAGCAGTTCTTC
NA	TRBV7-6	TRBJ2-4	CASSLDLRDIQYF	TGTGCCAGCAGCTTAGATCTCAGGGACATTCAGTACTTC
NA	TRBV7-3	TRBJ2-3	CASSSQKLQGGTDTQYF	TGTGCCAGCAGCTCCCAAAAGCTCCAGGGTGGGACAGATACGCAGTATTTT
NA	TRBV30	TRBJ1-2	CAWNGEFYGYTF	TGTGCCTGGAACGGGGAGTTCTATGGCTACACCTTC
TRBD1	TRBV6-6	TRBJ2-7	CASSYPAGQGIDEQYF	TGTGCCAGCAGTTACCCGGCGGGACAGGGCATTGACGAGCAGTACTTC
TRBD2	TRBV11-2	TRBJ2-7	CASSLDLAGVHEQYF	TGTGCCAGCAGCTTAGACCTAGCGGGAGTTCACGAGCAGTACTTC
NA	TRBV19	TRBJ2-6	CAREKNHEPSGANVLTF	TGTGCCCGGGAAAAGAACCACGAACCCTCTGGGGCCAACGTCCTGACTTTC
NA	TRBV10-2	TRBJ1-1	CASGVRGNTEAFF	TGCGCCAGTGGAGTCCGGGGAAACACTGAAGCTTTCTTT
NA	TRBV28	TRBJ1-1	CASSFSLEHEAFF	TGTGCCAGCAGTTTTTCCTTGGAGCATGAAGCTTTCTTT
NA	TRBV5-1	TRBJ2-2	CASSVGTNYAGELFF	TGCGCCAGCAGCGTCGGGACAAACTACGCCGGGGAGCTGTTTTTT
TRBD1	TRBV19	TRBJ1-1	CASSPRDRSFNTEAFF	TGTGCCAGTAGTCCCCGGGACAGGTCCTTCAACACTGAAGCTTTCTTT
NA	TRBV9	TRBJ1-2	CASSVVGAHYGYTF	TGTGCCAGCAGCGTAGTGGGGGCGCACTATGGCTACACCTTC
NA	TRBV5-4	TRBJ1-4	CASSARGFGNEKLFF	TGTGCCAGCAGCGCCAGGGGTTTTGGGAATGAAAAACTGTTTTTT
NA	TRBV28	TRBJ1-2	CASSSTRVNGYTF	TGTGCCAGCAGTTCCACTAGGGTAAATGGCTACACCTTC
NA	TRBV27	TRBJ1-5	CASSPDHSTRSNQPQHF	TGTGCCAGCAGTCCTGATCACTCAACGCGTAGCAATCAGCCCCAGCATTTT
TRBD2	TRBV19	TRBJ2-5	CASSILAGTNQETQYF	TGTGCCAGTAGTATCCTAGCGGGAACAAACCAAGAGACCCAGTACTTC
TRBD2	TRBV7-9	TRBJ2-7	CASSLALAGPYEQYF	TGTGCCAGCAGCTTAGCATTAGCGGGACCCTACGAGCAGTACTTC
TRBD1	TRBV2	TRBJ1-2	CASRAQGPYGYTF	TGTGCCAGCAGGGCACAGGGGCCCTATGGCTACACCTTC
NA	TRBV4-1	TRBJ2-3	CASSQDLAGGPVDTQYF	TGCGCCAGCAGCCAAGATCTGGCGGGTGGTCCGGTAGATACGCAGTATTTT
TRBD1	TRBV6-6	TRBJ1-3	CASSLRDRRSTIYF	TGTGCCAGCAGTCTCCGGGACAGAAGGAGCACCATATATTTT
NA	TRBV29-1	TRBJ2-5	CSGNRGSKPQETQYF	TGCAGCGGAAATCGGGGGAGCAAGCCTCAAGAGACCCAGTACTTC
TRBD2	TRBV10-3	TRBJ2-1	CASKPGLAGNNEQFF	TGTGCCTCTAAGCCGGGACTAGCGGGGAACAATGAGCAGTTCTTC
TRBD2	TRBV5-4	TRBJ2-1	CASSGGGSGGHNEQFF	TGTGCCAGCAGTGGTGGCGGTAGCGGGGGTCACAATGAGCAGTTCTTC
NA	TRBV7-9	TRBJ1-2	CASSAMQGRTYGYTF	TGTGCCAGCAGTGCAATGCAGGGGCGCACCTATGGCTACACCTTC
NA	TRBV27	TRBJ1-3	CASTQESPQSGNTIYF	TGTGCCAGCACCCAGGAATCTCCTCAGTCTGGAAACACCATATATTTT
TRBD2	TRBV20-1	TRBJ2-7	CSAEGLAVQYF	TGCAGTGCTGAGGGACTAGCGGTTCAGTACTTC
NA	TRBV5-1	TRBJ2-5	CASSLGAHYQETQYF	TGCGCCAGCAGCTTGGGGGCGCATTACCAAGAGACCCAGTACTTC
NA	TRBV5-1	TRBJ2-6	CASSFGVIGVSSGANVLTF	TGCGCCAGCAGCTTCGGGGTAATTGGGGTCTCGTCAGGGGCCAACGTCCTGACTTTC
NA	TRBV29-1	TRBJ1-2	CSVGGGYGYTF	TGCAGCGTTGGGGGGGGCTATGGCTACACCTTC
NA	TRBV16	TRBJ1-6	CASSQSSTPLHF	TGTGCCAGCAGCCAATCGAGTACCCCCCTCCACTTT
TRBD1	TRBV28	TRBJ1-4	CASSSSEDRGTGLEKLFF	TGTGCCAGCAGTTCCTCAGAAGACCGGGGGACAGGCCTCGAAAAACTGTTTTTT
NA	TRBV4-1	TRBJ1-2	CASSSPGVRHYGYTF	TGCGCCAGCAGCTCACCAGGGGTTAGGCACTATGGCTACACCTTC